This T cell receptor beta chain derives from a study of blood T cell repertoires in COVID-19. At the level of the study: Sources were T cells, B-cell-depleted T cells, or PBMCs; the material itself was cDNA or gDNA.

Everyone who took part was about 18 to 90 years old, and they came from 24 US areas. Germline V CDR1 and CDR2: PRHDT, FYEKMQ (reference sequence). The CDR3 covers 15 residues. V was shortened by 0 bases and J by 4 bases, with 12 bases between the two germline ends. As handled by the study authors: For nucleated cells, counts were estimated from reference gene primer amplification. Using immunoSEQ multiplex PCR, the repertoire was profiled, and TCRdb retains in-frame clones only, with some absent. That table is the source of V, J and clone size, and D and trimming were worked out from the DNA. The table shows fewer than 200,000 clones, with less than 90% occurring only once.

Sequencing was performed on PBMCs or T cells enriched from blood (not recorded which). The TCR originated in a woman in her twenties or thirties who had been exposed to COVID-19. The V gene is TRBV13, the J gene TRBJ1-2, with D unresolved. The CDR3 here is CASSLGADISYGYTF. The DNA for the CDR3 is TGTGCCAGCAGCTTAGGGGCCGATATAAGCTATGGCTACACCTTC.